These T cell receptor beta chains were read from a single sample in a study of blood T cell repertoires in COVID-19. Clones were read by immunoSEQ multiplex PCR, and TCRdb kept only the in-frame ones, dropping some. Among more than 55,000 clones, roughly nine tenths were seen once, and the ten largest hold under 20%. Sequenced material: peripheral blood. The receptor source for this set is a woman aged 60-70 years with COVID-19, enrolled during active disease. Both conserved end residues are trimmed from each CDR3. Fields, in order: CDR3 protein, J gene, V gene.

ASSDPLDSPPGETQY,TRBJ2-5,TRBV5-1
ASSLPRRPTGTNQETQY,TRBJ2-5,TRBV7-2
ASSYPNLKSYEQY,TRBJ2-7,TRBV6-2/TRBV6-3
ASSQGTGISDTQY,TRBJ2-3,TRBV3-1/TRBV3-2
ASSEGNSNQPQH,TRBJ1-5,TRBV6-1
ASSLGGAGGPEETQY,TRBJ2-5,TRBV7-2
ASTQLAGSTDTQY,TRBJ2-3,TRBV6-5
ASRDRGALSDSPLH,TRBJ1-6,TRBV19
ASSQDRNSGRAGEQF,TRBJ2-1,TRBV4-3
AISLGDYGYT,TRBJ1-2,TRBV10-3
ASSLMGGMNTGELF,TRBJ2-2,TRBV7-3